Shown below are 22 T cell receptor beta chains from a single sample sequenced in a study of PD-1 blockade in classical Hodgkin lymphoma. Some clones are missing from TCRdb's copy, which holds only in-frame ones; the method was immunoSEQ multiplex PCR. This table has more than 30,000 clones, 85% to 90% appearing once. All the patients suffered relapse after autologous stem cell transplantation, and brentuximab vedotin exposure differed. Specimen: peripheral blood mononuclear cells (PBMCs), collected before the second cycle of nivolumab. All receptors derive from a human donor with classical Hodgkin lymphoma.

This clone was counted between two and nine times. The chain has TRBV19 and TRBJ2-3; D gene unclear. The germline V and J ends were trimmed by 7 bases and 7 bases, with 15 bases remaining between them. The CDR3 length is 13 residues. Looked up from germline, CDR1 is LNHDA and CDR2 is SQIVND (reference sequence). CDR3 residues: CASTPGVDHTQYF. The CDR3 DNA sequence: TGTGCCAGTACCCCCGGAGTAGACCATACGCAGTATTTT.

The chain uses TRBV5-8 and TRBJ2-5, with 8 bases matching TRBD1. CDR3 length: 14 residues. V trimming: 2 bases; J trimming: 5 bases; junction bases outside the gene matches: 5. Germline loops: CDR1 SGHTS, CDR2 YDEGEE. DNA of the CDR3: TGTGCCAGCAGCTTCAGGACAGGGACGGAGACCCAGTACTTC. It translates to CASSFRTGTETQYF. The full variable domain, in which reference TRBV5-8 and TRBJ2-5 provide the parts outside the CDR3, is EAGVTQSPTHLIKTRGQQATLRCSPISGHTSVYWYQQALGLGLQFLLWYDEGEERNRGNFPPRFSGRQFPNYSSELNVNALELEDSALYLCASSFRTGTETQYFGPGTRLLVL.

CDR3 region: CASSRTTLNTEAFF. The CDR3 nucleotides read TGTGCCAGCAGCCGAACTACTCTGAACACTGAAGCTTTCTTT. The chain links TRBV27 to TRBJ1-1; D ambiguous. The CDR3 is made up of 14 amino acids. Trimming took off 6 bases at V and 0 bases at J, with 11 bases between the two ends. CDR1 MNHEY and CDR2 SMNVEV come from the germline V gene (reference sequence).

V usage is TRBV5-1 and J usage is TRBJ2-7; TRBD2 matches 9 bases. Germline CDR1 reads SGHRS; CDR2 reads YFSETQ. After removal of 4 bases from V and 1 base from J, the junction contained 6 bases not matched to a gene. The CDR3 loop spans 15 amino acids. For the CDR3, the DNA is TGCGCCAGCAGCCTGACTAGCGGTCAATCCTACGAGCAGTACTTC. The encoded protein is CASSLTSGQSYEQYF.

As DNA, the CDR3 is TGTGCCAGCAGCCAATTTTCGGCGGGAGTGGTTGGTCGAGGGGAGCTGTTTTTT. Amino acid sequence: CASSQFSAGVVGRGELFF. This chain joins TRBV4-2 and TRBJ2-2; TRBD2 matches 7 bases. Trimming cost V 2 bases and J 8 bases; bases outside gene matches: 17. Germline lookup yields CDR1 LGHNA and CDR2 YNFKEQ. The CDR3 totals 18 residues.

The rearrangement links TRBV5-5 to TRBJ2-7, with D perhaps TRBD2 (10 bases). There are 18 residues in the CDR3. Deletions cut 4 bases from V and 2 bases from J, with 25 bases between. Germline CDR1 SGHKS, CDR2 YYEKEE (reference sequence). The CDR3 DNA follows: TGTGCCAGCAGCGAGGACAGGGGCCCTAGCGGGAGTACCTACGAGCAGTACTTC. It translates to CASSEDRGPSGSTYEQYF.

The chain has TRBV6-1 and TRBJ1-6; maybe TRBD1 (5 bases). With 11 bases removed from V and 9 bases from J, the gap between germline ends came to 23 bases. The CDR3 runs 15 residues. Germline CDR1 MNHNS, CDR2 SASEGT. Here the CDR3 reads CALEMDNIQSSPLHF. DNA for the CDR3: TGTGCCTTAGAGATGGACAATATACAAAGTTCACCCCTCCACTTT.

The V gene is TRBV6-5, the J gene TRBJ1-4; 7 bases map to TRBD1. The germline V gene encodes CDR1 MNHEY and CDR2 SVGAGI. V trimming: 5 bases; J trimming: 4 bases; junction bases outside the gene matches: 4. CDR3 length: 14 amino acids. The CDR3 DNA reads as TGTGCCAGCAGTCCCGGGACAGTTAATGAAAAACTGTTTTTT. The encoded protein is CASSPGTVNEKLFF.

CDR3 region: CASSGGDRRNTEAFF. Written as DNA, the CDR3 is TGTGCCAGCAGCGGGGGGGACAGACGAAACACTGAAGCTTTCTTT. The gene calls are TRBV9 and TRBJ1-1, with 7 bases lining up with TRBD1. The V segment lost 3 bases and the J segment 2 bases; nucleotides outside the gene matches: 7. Germline values: CDR1 SGDLS, CDR2 YYNGEE. This CDR3 spans 15 amino acids.

V and J are TRBV2 and TRBJ2-5; the match to TRBD2 covers 7 bases. The J call may be mistaken, given a closer DNA end match to TRBJ2-7. The CDR3 consists of 13 residues. From germline, CDR1 is SNHLY and CDR2 FYNNEI. The CDR3 bases are TGTGCCAGCAGGGGCGGGAGTACCAACGAGCAGTACTTC. This encodes CASRGGSTNEQYF.

CDR3 coding DNA: TGTGCCAGCAGCGCGACTAGCGGGGGCACAGATACGCAGTATTTT. Amino acid sequence: CASSATSGGTDTQYF. The chain joins TRBV6-4 to TRBJ2-3; 11 bases line up with TRBD2. CDR3 length: 15 residues. The trim removed 6 bases at V and 1 base at J, leaving 3 bases unmatched. The germline V gene encodes CDR1 MRHNA and CDR2 SNTAGT.

The chain uses TRBV7-3 and TRBJ2-5; 8 nucleotides align to TRBD2. The CDR3 loop spans 17 amino acids. V was clipped by 3 bases and J by 3 bases; unmatched bases: 12. Germline V gene sequence: CDR1 SGHTA, CDR2 FQGTGA. CDR3 protein: CASSLTSDRSIKETQYF. The CDR3 DNA reads TGTGCCAGCAGCTTGACTAGCGACCGTTCGATCAAAGAGACCCAGTACTTC.

This clone was counted a single time. The chain employs TRBV28 and TRBJ2-7; D remains ambiguous. This CDR3 has 9 amino acids. Trimming shortened V by 4 bases and J by 5 bases, and 0 bases separated the two germline ends. Germline V lookup: CDR1 MDHEN, CDR2 SYDVKM. The CDR3: CASSYEQYF. In nucleotides, the CDR3 is TGTGCCAGCAGTTACGAGCAGTACTTC.

The chain employs TRBV5-1 and TRBJ2-3, with 9 bases fitting TRBD2. The CDR3 sequence is 14 residues long. Germline V gene data show CDR1 as SGHRS and CDR2 as YFSETQ. J gave up 1 base and V 6 bases, and 3 bases lay outside the gene matches. This CDR3 reads CASTWTSGTDTQYF. The CDR3 nucleotides are TGCGCCAGCACCTGGACTAGCGGCACAGATACGCAGTATTTT.

This clone showed up just once. The J gene is TRBJ2-7, the V gene TRBV27; TRBD1 might be the D (6 bases). V lost 7 bases to trimming and J lost 4 bases, with 20 bases between them. Per the germline V gene, CDR1 is MNHEY and CDR2 is SMNVEV (reference sequence). The CDR3 runs to 15 residues. The CDR3 loop reads CASKGTDSRGYEQYF. As DNA, the CDR3 is TGTGCCAGCAAGGGGACCGACAGCAGGGGTTACGAGCAGTACTTC.

This chain connects TRBV9 to TRBJ2-1, with TRBD2 identical over 7 bases. This CDR3 spans 15 amino acids. Germline trimming cut 6 bases from V and 1 base from J; bases unmatched to any gene: 7. CDR1 and CDR2 (germline): SGDLS, YYNGEE. The CDR3 spells CASTERDWSYNEQFF. The CDR3 DNA reads TGTGCCAGCACCGAGCGGGATTGGTCCTACAATGAGCAGTTCTTC.

This sequence joins TRBV6-6 and TRBJ2-3, with D possibly matching TRBD2 (5 bases). Trimming shortened V by 0 bases and J by 0 bases, and 7 bases separated the two germline ends. Germline V gene data show CDR1 as MNHNY and CDR2 as SVGAGI (reference sequence). CDR3 length: 15 amino acids. CDR3 nucleotide sequence: TGTGCCAGCAGTTACTCCAGCGGAAGCACAGATACGCAGTATTTT. As protein: CASSYSSGSTDTQYF.

The V gene is TRBV15, the J gene TRBJ1-1, with D possibly being TRBD1 (5 bases). The CDR3 has 16 residues. Germline loops: CDR1 LNHNV, CDR2 YYDKDF (reference sequence). With 3 bases removed from V and 4 bases from J, the gap between germline ends came to 18 bases. Written as DNA, the CDR3 is TGTGCCACCAGCAGGCTAATACGGGGGGTTGCCACTGAAGCTTTCTTT. Protein product: CATSRLIRGVATEAFF. Filled out from reference TRBV15 and TRBJ1-1, the complete variable domain reads DAMVIQNPRYQVTQFGKPVTLSCSQTLNHNVMYWYQQKSSQAPKLLFHYYDKDFNNEADTPDNFQSRRPNTSFCFLDIRSPGLGDTAMYLCATSRLIRGVATEAFFGQGTRLTVV.

The J gene is TRBJ2-1, the V gene TRBV5-1; a possible D gene is TRBD2 (6 bases). The V and J ends lost 4 bases and 7 bases respectively, with 12 bases between them. Germline loops: CDR1 SGHRS, CDR2 YFSETQ. The CDR3 loop spans 13 amino acids. DNA for the CDR3: TGCGCCAGCAGCCGGGACGGGGGAAATGAGCAGTTCTTC. Translated, it gives CASSRDGGNEQFF.

The genes are TRBV13 and TRBJ2-5; 7 nucleotides line up with TRBD2. The CDR3 extends over 16 amino acids. Trimming took 5 bases from V and 5 from J; bases not matched to a gene: 14. Germline loops: CDR1 PRHDT, CDR2 FYEKMQ (reference sequence). DNA of the CDR3: TGTGCCAGCAGCAACCGCCGCGGGAGTAATCTGGAGACCCAGTACTTC. Translating it yields CASSNRRGSNLETQYF.

The chain joins TRBV9 to TRBJ1-2; tentative D call: TRBD1 (6 bases). The length of the CDR3 is 14 residues. Germline CDR1 reads SGDLS; CDR2 reads YYNGEE. V dropped 4 bases and J dropped 2 bases, with 12 bases sitting between them. CDR3 sequence (DNA): TGTGCCAGCAGCCACACAGGGAACAACTATGGCTACACCTTC. This sequence encodes CASSHTGNNYGYTF.

Concerning this clone: Different DNA sequences within this sample yield the same CDR3. The CDR3: CSVEDYGYTF. As DNA, the CDR3 is TGCAGCGTTGAAGACTATGGCTACACCTTC. This rearrangement joins TRBV29-1 to TRBJ1-2; the D is unclear. The germline V gene has CDR1 SQVTM and CDR2 ANQGSEA. The CDR3 sequence is 10 residues long. Trimming took off 0 bases at V and 4 bases at J, with 0 bases between the two ends.